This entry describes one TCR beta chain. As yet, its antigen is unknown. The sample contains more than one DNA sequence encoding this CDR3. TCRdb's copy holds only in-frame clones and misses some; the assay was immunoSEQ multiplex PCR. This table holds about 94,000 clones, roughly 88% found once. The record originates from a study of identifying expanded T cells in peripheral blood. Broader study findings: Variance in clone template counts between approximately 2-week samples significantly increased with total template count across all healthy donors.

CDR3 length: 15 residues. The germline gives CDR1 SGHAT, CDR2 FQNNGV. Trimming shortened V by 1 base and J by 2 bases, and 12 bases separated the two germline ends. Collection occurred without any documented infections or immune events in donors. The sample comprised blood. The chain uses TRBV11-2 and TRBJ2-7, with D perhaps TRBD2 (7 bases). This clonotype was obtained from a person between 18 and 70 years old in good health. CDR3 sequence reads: CASSLGGGPAYEQYF. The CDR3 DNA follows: TGTGCCAGCAGCTTAGGGGGGGGGCCGGCCTACGAGCAGTACTTC.